This T cell receptor (beta chain) was recovered during a study of T cells in Graves' hyperthyroidism and ophthalmopathy. Findings of the study overall: Blood also carried most thyroid clonotypes expanded above 0.001.

Researchers took RNA transcripts and amplified the TCR beta CDR3 regions from them. The TCR CDR3 first-round RT-PCR relied on the HTBI primer set. Using its own MiXCR run on the multiplex PCR reads, TCRdb lists one record per CDR3 protein. The profile shows about 640,000 distinct CDR3 sequences, less than 25% of them singletons. This clonotype has ten or more counts. Its antigen remains unknown. The CDR3 has 15 residues. The V and J ends lost 3 bases and 0 bases respectively, with 11 bases between them. The sample was blood. This chain uses TRBV12-3 or TRBV12-4 with TRBJ1-1; a weak D match, TRBD1 (5 bases). The receptor was isolated from a man aged 25 to 45 with Graves' ophthalmopathy. CDR3 in amino acids: CASSFQGLMNTEAFF. CDR3 nucleotide sequence: TGTGCCAGCAGTTTTCAGGGCCTCATGAACACTGAAGCTTTCTTT.